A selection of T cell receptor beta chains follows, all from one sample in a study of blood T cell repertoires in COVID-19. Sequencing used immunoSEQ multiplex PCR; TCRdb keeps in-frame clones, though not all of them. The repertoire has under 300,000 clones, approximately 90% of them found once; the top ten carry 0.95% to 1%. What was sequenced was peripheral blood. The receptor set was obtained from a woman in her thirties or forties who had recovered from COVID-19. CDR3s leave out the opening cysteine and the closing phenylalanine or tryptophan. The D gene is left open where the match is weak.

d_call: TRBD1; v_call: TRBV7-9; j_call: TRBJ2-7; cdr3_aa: ASSAPGQGVYEQY
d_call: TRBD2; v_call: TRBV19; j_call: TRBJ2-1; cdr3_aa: ASTPLGLANDEQF
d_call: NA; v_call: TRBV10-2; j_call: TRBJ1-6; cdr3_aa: ASKSLGGGSPLH
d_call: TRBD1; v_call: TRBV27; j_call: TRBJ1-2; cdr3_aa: ASSPGTASYGYT
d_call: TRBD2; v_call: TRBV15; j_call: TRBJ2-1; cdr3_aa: ATSRGRRGIDNEQF
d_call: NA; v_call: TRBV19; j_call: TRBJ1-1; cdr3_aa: ASSMGQTNTEAF
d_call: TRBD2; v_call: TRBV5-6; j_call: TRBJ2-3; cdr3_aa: ASSAGLAALRDTQY
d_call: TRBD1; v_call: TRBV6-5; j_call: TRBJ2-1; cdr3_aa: ASRVPGQGEEQF
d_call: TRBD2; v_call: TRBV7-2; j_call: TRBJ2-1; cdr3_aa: ASSAQLAGVWF
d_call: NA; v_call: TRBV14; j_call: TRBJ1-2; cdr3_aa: ASSPRGGYGYT
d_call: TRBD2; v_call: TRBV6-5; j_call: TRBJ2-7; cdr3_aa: ASRGGVGTSYEQY
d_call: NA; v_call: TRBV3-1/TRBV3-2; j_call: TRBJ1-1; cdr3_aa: ASSQVVGVTEAF
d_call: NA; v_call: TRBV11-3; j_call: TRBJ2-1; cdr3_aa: ASSPGVVQF
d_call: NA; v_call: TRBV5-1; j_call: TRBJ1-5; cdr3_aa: ASSLSGSNQPQH